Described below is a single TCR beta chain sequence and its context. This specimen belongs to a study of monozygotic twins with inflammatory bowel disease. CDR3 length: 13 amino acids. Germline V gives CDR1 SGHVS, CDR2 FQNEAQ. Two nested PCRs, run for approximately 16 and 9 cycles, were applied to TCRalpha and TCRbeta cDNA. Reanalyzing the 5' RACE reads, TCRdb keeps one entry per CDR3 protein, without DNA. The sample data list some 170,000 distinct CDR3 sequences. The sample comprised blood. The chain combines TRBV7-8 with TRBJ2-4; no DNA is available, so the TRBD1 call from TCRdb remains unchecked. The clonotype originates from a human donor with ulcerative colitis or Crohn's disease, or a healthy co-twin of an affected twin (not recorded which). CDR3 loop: CASSLADSNIQYF.